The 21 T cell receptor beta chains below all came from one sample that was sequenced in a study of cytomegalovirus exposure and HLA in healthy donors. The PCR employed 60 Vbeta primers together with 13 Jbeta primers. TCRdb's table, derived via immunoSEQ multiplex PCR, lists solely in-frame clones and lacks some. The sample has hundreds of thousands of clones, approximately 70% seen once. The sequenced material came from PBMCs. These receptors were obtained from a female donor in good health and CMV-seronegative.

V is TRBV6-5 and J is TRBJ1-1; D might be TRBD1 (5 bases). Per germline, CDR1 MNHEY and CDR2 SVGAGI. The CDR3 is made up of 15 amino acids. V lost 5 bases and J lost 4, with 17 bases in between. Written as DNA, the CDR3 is TGTGCCAGCAGTGGGCGACAGTACAAGTCCACTGAAGCTTTCTTT. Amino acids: CASSGRQYKSTEAFF.

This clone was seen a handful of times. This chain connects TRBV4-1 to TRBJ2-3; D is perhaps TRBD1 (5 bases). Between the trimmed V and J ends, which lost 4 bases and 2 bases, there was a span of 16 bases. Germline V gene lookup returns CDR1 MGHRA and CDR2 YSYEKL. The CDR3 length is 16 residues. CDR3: CASSPSQGRDTDTQYF. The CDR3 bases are TGCGCCAGCAGCCCATCCCAGGGAAGGGACACAGATACGCAGTATTTT.

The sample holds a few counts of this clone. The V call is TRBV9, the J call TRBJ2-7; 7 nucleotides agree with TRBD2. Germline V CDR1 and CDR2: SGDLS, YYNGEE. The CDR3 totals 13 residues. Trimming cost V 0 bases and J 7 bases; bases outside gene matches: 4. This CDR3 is CASSVGLASEQYF. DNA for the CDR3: TGTGCCAGCAGCGTAGGACTAGCATCGGAGCAGTACTTC.

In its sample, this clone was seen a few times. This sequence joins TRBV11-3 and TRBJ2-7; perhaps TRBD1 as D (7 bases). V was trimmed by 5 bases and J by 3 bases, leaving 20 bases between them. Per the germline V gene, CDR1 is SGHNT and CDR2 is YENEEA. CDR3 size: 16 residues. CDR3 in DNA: TGTGCCAGCAGCCAGGGGGTCGCGGGAAGAAACTACGAGCAGTACTTC. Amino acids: CASSQGVAGRNYEQYF.

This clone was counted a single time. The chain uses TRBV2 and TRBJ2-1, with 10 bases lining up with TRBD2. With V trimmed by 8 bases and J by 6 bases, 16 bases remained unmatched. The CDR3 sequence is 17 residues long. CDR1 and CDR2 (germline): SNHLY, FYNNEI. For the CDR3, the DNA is TGTGCCAGCGGGGGACTAAGGCTAGCGGGGGACCCCAATGAGCAGTTCTTC. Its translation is CASGGLRLAGDPNEQFF.

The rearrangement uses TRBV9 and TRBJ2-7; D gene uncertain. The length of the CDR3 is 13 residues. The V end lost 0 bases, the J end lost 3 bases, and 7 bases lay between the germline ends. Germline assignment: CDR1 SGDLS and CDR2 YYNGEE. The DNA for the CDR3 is TGTGCCAGCAGCGTAGTTGCCGGCTACGAGCAGTACTTC. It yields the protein CASSVVAGYEQYF.

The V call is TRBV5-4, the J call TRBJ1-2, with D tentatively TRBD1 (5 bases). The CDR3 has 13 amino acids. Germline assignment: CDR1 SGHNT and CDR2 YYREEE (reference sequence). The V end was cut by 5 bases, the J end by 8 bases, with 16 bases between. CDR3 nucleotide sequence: TGTGCCAGCAGATCTACAGGCGGTGGGGGCTACACCTTC. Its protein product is CASRSTGGGGYTF.

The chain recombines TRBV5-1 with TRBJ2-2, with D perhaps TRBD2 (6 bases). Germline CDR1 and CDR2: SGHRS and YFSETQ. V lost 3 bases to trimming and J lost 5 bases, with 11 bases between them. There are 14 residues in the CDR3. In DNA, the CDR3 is TGCGCCAGCAGCTGGACCGCGGGAACCGGGGAGCTGTTTTTT. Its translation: CASSWTAGTGELFF.

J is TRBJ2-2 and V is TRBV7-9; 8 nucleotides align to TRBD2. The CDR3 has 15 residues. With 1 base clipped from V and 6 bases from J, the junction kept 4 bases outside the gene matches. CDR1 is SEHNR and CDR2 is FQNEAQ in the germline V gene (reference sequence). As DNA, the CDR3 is TGTGCCAGCAGCTTAGGCGGACTAGCTGCCGGGGAGCTGTTTTTT. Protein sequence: CASSLGGLAAGELFF.

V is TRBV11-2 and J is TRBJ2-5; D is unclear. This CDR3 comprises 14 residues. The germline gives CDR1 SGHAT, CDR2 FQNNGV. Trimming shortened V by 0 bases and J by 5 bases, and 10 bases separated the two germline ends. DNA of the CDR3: TGTGCCAGCAGCTTAGAGAGGCCCGTTGAGACCCAGTACTTC. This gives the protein CASSLERPVETQYF.

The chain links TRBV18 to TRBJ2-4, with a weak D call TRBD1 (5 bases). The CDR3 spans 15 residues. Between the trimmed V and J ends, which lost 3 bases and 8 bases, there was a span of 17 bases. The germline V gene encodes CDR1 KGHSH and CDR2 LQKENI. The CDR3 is CASSPLTALADIQYF. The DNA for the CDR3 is TGTGCCAGCTCACCCTTGACAGCCCTGGCTGACATTCAGTACTTC.

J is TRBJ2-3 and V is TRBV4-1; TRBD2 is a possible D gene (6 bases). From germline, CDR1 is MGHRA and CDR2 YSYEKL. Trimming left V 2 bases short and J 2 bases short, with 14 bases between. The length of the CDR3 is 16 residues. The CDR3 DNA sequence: TGCGCCAGCAGCCAACCTCGACTAGGCAACACAGATACGCAGTATTTT. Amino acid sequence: CASSQPRLGNTDTQYF.

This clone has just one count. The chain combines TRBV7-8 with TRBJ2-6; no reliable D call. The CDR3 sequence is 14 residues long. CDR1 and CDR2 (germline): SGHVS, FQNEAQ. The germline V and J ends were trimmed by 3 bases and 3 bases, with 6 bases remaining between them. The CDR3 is CASSFSLGANVLTF. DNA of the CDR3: TGTGCCAGCAGCTTTAGCCTTGGGGCCAACGTCCTGACTTTC.

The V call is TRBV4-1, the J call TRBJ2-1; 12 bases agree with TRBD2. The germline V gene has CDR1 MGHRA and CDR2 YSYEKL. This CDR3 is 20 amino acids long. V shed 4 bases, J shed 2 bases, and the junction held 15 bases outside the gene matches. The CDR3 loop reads CASSRRETRTSGATYNEQFF. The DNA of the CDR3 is TGCGCCAGCAGCCGGAGAGAAACAAGGACTAGCGGGGCTACCTACAATGAGCAGTTCTTC.

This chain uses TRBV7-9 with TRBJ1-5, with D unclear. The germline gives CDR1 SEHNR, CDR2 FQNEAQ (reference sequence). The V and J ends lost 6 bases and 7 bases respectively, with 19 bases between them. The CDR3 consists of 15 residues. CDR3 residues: CASSLATAEFQPQHF. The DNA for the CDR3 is TGTGCCAGCAGTCTAGCAACAGCGGAGTTCCAGCCCCAGCATTTT.

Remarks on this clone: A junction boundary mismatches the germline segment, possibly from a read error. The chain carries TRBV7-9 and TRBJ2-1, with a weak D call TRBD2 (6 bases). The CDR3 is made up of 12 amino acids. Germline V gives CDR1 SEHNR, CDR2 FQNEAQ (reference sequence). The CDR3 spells CSSSLGTAFTVF. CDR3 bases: TGTTCCAGCAGCTTAGGGACTGCCTTCACGGTCTTC.

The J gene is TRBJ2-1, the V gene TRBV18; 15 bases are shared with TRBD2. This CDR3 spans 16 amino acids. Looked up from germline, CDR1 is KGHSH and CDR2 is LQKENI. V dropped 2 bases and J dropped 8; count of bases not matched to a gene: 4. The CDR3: CASSPLGLAGGDEQFF. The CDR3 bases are TGTGCCAGCTCACCATTGGGACTAGCGGGAGGCGATGAGCAGTTCTTC.

CDR3 region: CASSLGASNTGELFF. In DNA, the CDR3 is TGTGCCAGCAGCTTAGGTGCTAGTAACACCGGGGAGCTGTTTTTT. The genes are TRBV11-2 and TRBJ2-2; D remains ambiguous. This CDR3 region has 15 residues. The V and J ends lost 1 base and 2 bases respectively, with 8 bases between them. Germline V gene sequence: CDR1 SGHAT, CDR2 FQNNGV. The full variable domain, its missing parts supplied by reference TRBV11-2 and TRBJ2-2, is EAGVAQSPRYKIIEKRQSVAFWCNPISGHATLYWYQQILGQGPKLLIQFQNNGVVDDSQLPKDRFSAERLKGVDSTLKIQPAKLEDSAVYLCASSLGASNTGELFFGEGSRLTVL.

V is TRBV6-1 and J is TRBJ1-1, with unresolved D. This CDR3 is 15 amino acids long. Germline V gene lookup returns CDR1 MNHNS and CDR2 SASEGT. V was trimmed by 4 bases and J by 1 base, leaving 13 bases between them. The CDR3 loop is CASSGLRRGNTEAFF. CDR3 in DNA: TGTGCCAGCAGTGGATTACGGAGAGGGAACACTGAAGCTTTCTTT.

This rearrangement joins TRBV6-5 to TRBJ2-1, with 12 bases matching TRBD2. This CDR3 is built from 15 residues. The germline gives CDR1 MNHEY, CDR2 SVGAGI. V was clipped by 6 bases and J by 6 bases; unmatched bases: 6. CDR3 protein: CASSPQGLAGNEQFF. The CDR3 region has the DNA TGTGCCAGCAGCCCACAGGGACTAGCGGGCAATGAGCAGTTCTTC.

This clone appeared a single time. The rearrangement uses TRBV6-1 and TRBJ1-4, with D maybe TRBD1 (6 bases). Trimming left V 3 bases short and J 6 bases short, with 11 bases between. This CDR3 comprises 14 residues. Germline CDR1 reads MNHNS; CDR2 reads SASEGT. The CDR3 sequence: CASSDPGGHEKLFF. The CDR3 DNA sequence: TGTGCCAGCAGTGATCCGGGGGGGCATGAAAAACTGTTTTTT.